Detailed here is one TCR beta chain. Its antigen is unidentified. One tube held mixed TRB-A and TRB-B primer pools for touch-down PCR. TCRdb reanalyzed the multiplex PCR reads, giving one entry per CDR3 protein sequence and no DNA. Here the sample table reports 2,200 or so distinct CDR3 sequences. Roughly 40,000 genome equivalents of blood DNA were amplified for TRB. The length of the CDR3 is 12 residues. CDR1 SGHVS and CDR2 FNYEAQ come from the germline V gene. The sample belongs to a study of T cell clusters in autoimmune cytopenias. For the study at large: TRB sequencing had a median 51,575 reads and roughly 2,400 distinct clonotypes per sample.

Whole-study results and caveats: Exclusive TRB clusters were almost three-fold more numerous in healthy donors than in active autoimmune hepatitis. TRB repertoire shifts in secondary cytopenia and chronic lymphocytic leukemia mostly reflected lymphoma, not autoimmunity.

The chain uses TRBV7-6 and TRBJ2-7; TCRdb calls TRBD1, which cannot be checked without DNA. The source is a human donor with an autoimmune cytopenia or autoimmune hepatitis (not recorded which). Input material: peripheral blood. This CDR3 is CASSLTGHEQYF. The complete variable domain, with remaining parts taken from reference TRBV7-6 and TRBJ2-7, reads GAGVSQSPRYKVTKRGQDVALRCDPISGHVSLYWYRQALGQGPEFLTYFNYEAQQDKSGLPNDRFSAERPEGSISTLTIQRTEQRDSAMYRCASSLTGHEQYFGPGTRLTVT.